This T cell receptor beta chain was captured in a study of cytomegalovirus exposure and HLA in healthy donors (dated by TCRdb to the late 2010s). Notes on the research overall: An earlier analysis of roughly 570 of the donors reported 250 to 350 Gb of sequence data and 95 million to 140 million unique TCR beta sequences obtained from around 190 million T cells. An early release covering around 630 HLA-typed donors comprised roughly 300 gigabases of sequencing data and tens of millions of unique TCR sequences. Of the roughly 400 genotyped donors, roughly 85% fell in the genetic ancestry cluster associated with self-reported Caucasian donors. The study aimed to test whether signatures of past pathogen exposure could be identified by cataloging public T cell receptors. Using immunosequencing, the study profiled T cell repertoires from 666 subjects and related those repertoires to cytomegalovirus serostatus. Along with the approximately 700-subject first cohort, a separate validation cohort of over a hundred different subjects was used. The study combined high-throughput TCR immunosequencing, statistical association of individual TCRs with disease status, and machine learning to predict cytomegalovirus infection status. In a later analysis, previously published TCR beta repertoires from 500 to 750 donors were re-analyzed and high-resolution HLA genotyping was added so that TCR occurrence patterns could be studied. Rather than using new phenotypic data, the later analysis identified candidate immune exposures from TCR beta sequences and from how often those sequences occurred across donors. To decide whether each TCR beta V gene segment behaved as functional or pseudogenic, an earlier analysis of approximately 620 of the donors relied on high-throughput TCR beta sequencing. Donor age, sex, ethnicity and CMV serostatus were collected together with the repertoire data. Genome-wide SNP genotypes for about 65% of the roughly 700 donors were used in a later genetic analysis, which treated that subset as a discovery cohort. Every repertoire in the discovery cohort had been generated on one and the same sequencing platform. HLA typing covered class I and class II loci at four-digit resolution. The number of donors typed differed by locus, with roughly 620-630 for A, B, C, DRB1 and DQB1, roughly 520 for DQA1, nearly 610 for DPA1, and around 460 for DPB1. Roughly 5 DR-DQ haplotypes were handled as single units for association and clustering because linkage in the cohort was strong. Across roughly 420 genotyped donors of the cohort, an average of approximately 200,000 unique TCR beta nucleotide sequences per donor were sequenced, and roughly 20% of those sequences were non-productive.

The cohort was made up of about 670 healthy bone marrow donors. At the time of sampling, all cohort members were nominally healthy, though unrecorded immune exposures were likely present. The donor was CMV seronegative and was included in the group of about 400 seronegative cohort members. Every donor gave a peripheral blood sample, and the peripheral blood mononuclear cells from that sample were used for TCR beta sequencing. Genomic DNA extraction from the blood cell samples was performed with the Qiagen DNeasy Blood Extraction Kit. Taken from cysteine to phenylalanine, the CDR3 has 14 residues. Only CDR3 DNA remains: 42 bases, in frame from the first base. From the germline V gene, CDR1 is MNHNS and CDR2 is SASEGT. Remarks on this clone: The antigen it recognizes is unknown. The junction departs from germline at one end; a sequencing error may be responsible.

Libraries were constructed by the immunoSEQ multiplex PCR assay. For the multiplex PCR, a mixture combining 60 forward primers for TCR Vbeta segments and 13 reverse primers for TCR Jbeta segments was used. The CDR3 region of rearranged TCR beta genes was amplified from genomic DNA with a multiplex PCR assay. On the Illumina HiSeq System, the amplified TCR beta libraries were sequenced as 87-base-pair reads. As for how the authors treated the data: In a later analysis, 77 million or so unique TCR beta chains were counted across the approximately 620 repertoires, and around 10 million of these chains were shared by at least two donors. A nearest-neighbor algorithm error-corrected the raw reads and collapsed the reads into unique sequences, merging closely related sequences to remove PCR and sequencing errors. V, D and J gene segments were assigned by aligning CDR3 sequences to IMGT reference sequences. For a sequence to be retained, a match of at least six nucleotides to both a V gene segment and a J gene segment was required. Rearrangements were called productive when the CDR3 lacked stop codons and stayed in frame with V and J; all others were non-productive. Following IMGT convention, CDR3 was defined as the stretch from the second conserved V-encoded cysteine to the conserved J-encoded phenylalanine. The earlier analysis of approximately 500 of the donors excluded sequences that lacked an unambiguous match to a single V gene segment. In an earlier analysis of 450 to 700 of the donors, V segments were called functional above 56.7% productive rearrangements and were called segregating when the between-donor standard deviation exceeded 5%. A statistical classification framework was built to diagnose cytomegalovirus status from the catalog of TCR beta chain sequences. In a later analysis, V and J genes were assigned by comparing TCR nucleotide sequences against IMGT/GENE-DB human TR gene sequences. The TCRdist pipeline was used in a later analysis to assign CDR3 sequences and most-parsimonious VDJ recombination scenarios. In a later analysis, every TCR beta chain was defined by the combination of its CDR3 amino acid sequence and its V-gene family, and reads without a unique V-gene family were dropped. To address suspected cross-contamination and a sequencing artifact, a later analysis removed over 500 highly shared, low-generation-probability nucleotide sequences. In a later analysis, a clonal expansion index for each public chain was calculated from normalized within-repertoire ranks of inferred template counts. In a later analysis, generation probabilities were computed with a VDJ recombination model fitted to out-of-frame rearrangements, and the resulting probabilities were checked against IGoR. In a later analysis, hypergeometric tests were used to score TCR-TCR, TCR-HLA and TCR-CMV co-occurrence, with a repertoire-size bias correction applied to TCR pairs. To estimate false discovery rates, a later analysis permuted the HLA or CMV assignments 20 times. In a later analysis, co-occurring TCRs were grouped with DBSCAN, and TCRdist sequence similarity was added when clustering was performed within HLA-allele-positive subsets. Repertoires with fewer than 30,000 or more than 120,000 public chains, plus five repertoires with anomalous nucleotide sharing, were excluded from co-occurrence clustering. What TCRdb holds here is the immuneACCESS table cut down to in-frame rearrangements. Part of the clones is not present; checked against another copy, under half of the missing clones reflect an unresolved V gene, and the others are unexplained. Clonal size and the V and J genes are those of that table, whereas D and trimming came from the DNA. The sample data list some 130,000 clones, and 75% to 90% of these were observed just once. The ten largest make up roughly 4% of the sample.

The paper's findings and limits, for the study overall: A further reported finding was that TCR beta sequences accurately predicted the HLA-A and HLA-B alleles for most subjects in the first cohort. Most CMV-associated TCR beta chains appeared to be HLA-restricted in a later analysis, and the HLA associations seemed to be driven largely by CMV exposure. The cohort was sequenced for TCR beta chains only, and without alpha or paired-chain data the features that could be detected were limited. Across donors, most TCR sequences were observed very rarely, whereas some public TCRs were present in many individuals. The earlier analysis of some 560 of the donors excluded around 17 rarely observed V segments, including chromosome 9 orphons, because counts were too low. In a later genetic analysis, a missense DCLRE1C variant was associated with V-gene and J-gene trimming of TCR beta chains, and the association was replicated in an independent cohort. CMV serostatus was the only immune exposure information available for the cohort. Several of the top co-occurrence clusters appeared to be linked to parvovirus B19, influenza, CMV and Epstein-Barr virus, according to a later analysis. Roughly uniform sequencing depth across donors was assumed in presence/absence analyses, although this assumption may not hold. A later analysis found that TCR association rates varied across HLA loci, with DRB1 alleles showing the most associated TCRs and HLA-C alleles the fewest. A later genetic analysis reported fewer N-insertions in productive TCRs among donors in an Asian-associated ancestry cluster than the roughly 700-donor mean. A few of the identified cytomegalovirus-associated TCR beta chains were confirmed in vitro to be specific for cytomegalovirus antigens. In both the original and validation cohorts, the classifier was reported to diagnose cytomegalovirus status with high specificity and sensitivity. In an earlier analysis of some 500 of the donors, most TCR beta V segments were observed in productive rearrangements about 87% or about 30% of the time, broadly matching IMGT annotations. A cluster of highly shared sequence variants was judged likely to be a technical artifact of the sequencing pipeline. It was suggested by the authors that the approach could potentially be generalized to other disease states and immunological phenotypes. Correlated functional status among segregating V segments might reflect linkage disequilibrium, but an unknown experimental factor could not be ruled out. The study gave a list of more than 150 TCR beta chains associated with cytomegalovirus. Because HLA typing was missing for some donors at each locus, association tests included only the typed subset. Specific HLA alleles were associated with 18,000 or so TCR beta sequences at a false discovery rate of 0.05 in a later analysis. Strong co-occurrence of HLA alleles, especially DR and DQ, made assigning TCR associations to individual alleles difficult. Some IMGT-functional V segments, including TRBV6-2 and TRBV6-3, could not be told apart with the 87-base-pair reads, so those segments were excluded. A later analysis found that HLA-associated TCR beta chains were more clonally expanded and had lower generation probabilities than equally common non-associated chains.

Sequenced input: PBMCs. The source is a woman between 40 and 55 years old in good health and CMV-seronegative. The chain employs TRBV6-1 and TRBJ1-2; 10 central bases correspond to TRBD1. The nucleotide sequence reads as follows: TGTGCCAGCCGCCCCGGGACAGGGGACTATGGCTACCCCTTC. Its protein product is CASRPGTGDYGYPF.